Presented here are 16 T cell receptor beta chains from one specimen sequenced in a study of early T cells in non-severe SARS-CoV-2 infection. TCRdb re-called the 5' RACE reads through MiXCR, storing one row per CDR3 protein. The data show about 60,000 distinct CDR3 sequences, approximately 8.3% seen once. Sequenced input: whole blood. The source is an adult who was a healthcare worker with PCR-confirmed SARS-CoV-2 infection or an uninfected control (not recorded which).

J is TRBJ2-3 and V is TRBV24-1, with D maybe TRBD2 (6 bases). Trimming left V 3 bases short and J 4 bases short, with 13 bases between. The V gene's germline CDR1 is KGHDR and CDR2 SFDVKD. The CDR3 loop spans 15 amino acids. DNA for the CDR3: TGTGCCACCAGTGATCCGGGAGAAGGCGCAGATACGCAGTATTTT. Translated: CATSDPGEGADTQYF.

This clonotype was recorded a few times. At one of its ends the junction is not consistent with the germline gene, which may arise from a read error. This rearrangement joins TRBV19 to TRBJ2-5; no firm D call. The CDR3 is 13 residues long. Germline CDR1 reads LNHDA; CDR2 reads SQIVND (reference sequence). The CDR3 DNA reads as TGTGCCAGTACCCATGAGGATAGAGAGACGCAGTACTTC. This encodes CASTHEDRETQYF.

The sample holds a few counts of this clonotype. The chain links TRBV28 to TRBJ2-3, with D tentatively TRBD2 (6 bases). Germline V gene lookup returns CDR1 MDHEN and CDR2 SYDVKM. This CDR3 has 19 residues. V lost 3 bases and J 7 bases, leaving 29 bases between the germline ends. The chain's CDR3 is CASSFTGDIGTPTTNTQYF. The CDR3 DNA is TGTGCCAGCAGTTTTACTGGGGATATCGGGACTCCAACAACAAATACGCAGTATTTT.

This chain links TRBV12-3 or TRBV12-4 with TRBJ1-5; tentative D call: TRBD1 (6 bases). Between the trimmed V and J ends, which lost 5 bases and 7 bases, there was a span of 18 bases. This CDR3 spans 15 amino acids. The chain's CDR3 is CASSPRGRGKQPQHF. CDR3 DNA: TGTGCCAGCAGTCCCCGGGGCAGGGGTAAACAGCCCCAGCATTTT.

A few counts support this clonotype. The chain recombines TRBV7-3 with TRBJ2-1; 8 bases match TRBD2. Germline lookup yields CDR1 SGHTA and CDR2 FQGTGA. The CDR3 contains 16 residues. J lost 5 bases, V lost 1 base, and 7 bases had no gene match. The CDR3 loop reads CASSLMASGRNNEQFF. CDR3 DNA sequence: TGTGCCAGCAGCTTAATGGCTAGCGGGCGTAACAATGAGCAGTTCTTC.

The chain combines TRBV19 with TRBJ2-7; possibly TRBD2 for D (6 bases). Germline lookup yields CDR1 LNHDA and CDR2 SQIVND (reference sequence). There are 16 residues in the CDR3. V was trimmed by 5 bases and J by 4 bases, leaving 21 bases between them. This chain's CDR3 is CASSPRVRGGVYEQYF. The CDR3 DNA reads as TGTGCCAGTAGTCCCAGGGTGCGGGGAGGAGTATACGAGCAGTACTTC.

Many counts were recorded for this clonotype. The chain recombines TRBV2 with TRBJ2-3; unclear D gene. The V and J ends lost 11 bases and 6 bases respectively, with 21 bases between them. The germline CDR1 and CDR2 sequences are SNHLY and FYNNEI. The CDR3 is made up of 14 amino acids. CDR3 sequence: CASSGSLVPDTQYF. CDR3 bases: TGTGCCTCGTCCGGCTCCCTGGTCCCGGATACGCAGTATTTT.

This sequence joins TRBV24-1 and TRBJ2-2; TRBD1 matches at 11 bases. The V gene's germline CDR1 is KGHDR and CDR2 SFDVKD. After removal of 5 bases from V and 5 bases from J, the junction contained 6 bases not matched to a gene. The CDR3 spans 16 residues. CDR3 sequence: CATSGPGQGVTGELFF. In DNA, the CDR3 is TGTGCCACCAGTGGCCCGGGACAGGGGGTGACCGGGGAGCTGTTTTTT.

This rearrangement joins TRBV7-9 to TRBJ2-1; no clear D. In germline, CDR1 is SEHNR, CDR2 FQNEAQ (reference sequence). The CDR3 totals 12 residues. With 1 base removed from V and 9 bases from J, the gap between germline ends came to 7 bases. The CDR3 DNA follows: TGTGCCAGCAGCTTAGGGCCGGGTGAGCAGTTCTTC. The encoded protein is CASSLGPGEQFF. Full variable domain (remainder filled in from reference TRBV7-9 and TRBJ2-1): DTGVSQNPRHKITKRGQNVTFRCDPISEHNRLYWYRQTLGQGPEFLTYFQNEAQLEKSRLLSDRFSAERPKGSFSTLEIQRTEQGDSAMYLCASSLGPGEQFFGPGTRLTVL.

This clonotype was counted at least ten times. The gene calls are TRBV18 and TRBJ1-6; TRBD1 might be the D (6 bases). Trimming took off 3 bases at V and 2 bases at J, with 11 bases between the two ends. The CDR3 has 16 amino acids. Germline-derived CDR1 and CDR2 are KGHSH and LQKENI. The CDR3 loop is CASSPPGGTYNSPLHF. The DNA for the CDR3 is TGTGCCAGCTCACCCCCCGGGGGCACCTATAATTCACCCCTCCACTTT.

This clonotype was detected only a few times. V gene TRBV4-3 combines with J gene TRBJ2-3, with D unclear. This CDR3 has 15 residues. In germline, CDR1 is LGHNA, CDR2 YSLEER. V lost 0 bases and J 0 bases, leaving 7 bases between the germline ends. The CDR3: CASSQDTGSTDTQYF. The CDR3 bases are TGCGCCAGCAGCCAAGACACCGGGAGCACAGATACGCAGTATTTT.

This clonotype has at least ten counts. The chain is built from TRBV2 and TRBJ2-1, with unresolved D. The V and J ends lost 6 bases and 5 bases respectively, with 14 bases between them. The CDR3 length is 14 residues. CDR1 and CDR2 from the germline V gene are SNHLY and FYNNEI. DNA for the CDR3: TGTGCCAGCAGGCGGACCCTCGCGAACAATGAGCAGTTCTTC. This sequence encodes CASRRTLANNEQFF.

Ten or more counts support this clonotype. This sequence joins TRBV7-9 and TRBJ2-7, with D uncertain. This CDR3 region has 12 residues. Per germline, CDR1 SEHNR and CDR2 FQNEAQ (reference sequence). V was pared by 3 bases and J by 7 bases, with 10 bases between. The CDR3 sequence: CASSLWEGEQYF. DNA of the CDR3: TGTGCCAGCAGCTTGTGGGAAGGAGAGCAGTACTTC. Using reference TRBV7-9 and TRBJ2-7 for the parts outside the CDR3, the full variable domain is DTGVSQNPRHKITKRGQNVTFRCDPISEHNRLYWYRQTLGQGPEFLTYFQNEAQLEKSRLLSDRFSAERPKGSFSTLEIQRTEQGDSAMYLCASSLWEGEQYFGPGTRLTVT.

This clonotype was detected ten times or more. The V and J genes are TRBV5-1 and TRBJ2-1, with 11 bases aligning to TRBD1. CDR1 is SGHRS and CDR2 is YFSETQ in the germline V gene. Trimming at V came to 3 bases and at J to 7 bases, leaving 3 bases not matched to a gene. This CDR3 is built from 14 residues. The CDR3 region is CASSYGQGANEQFF. CDR3 nucleotide sequence: TGCGCCAGCAGCTACGGACAGGGGGCTAATGAGCAGTTCTTC. Full variable domain (rest looked up from reference TRBV5-1 and TRBJ2-1): KAGVTQTPRYLIKTRGQQVTLSCSPISGHRSVSWYQQTPGQGLQFLFEYFSETQRNKGNFPGRFSGRQFSNSRSEMNVSTLELGDSALYLCASSYGQGANEQFFGPGTRLTVL.

This clonotype was observed a few times. The chain has TRBV18 and TRBJ2-7, with 9 positions matching TRBD1. Germline values: CDR1 KGHSH, CDR2 LQKENI. This CDR3 is 15 amino acids long. The V and J ends lost 1 base and 6 bases, in that order; junction bases with no gene match: 7. The CDR3, as DNA: TGTGCCAGCTCACCACGTAACAGGGGGCGTTTCGAGCAGTACTTC. This translates into CASSPRNRGRFEQYF.

A few counts support this clonotype. This chain uses TRBV6-6 with TRBJ2-7; 9 nucleotides agree with TRBD2. Germline CDR1 and CDR2: MNHNY and SVGAGI (reference sequence). This CDR3 has 14 residues. Trimming took 5 bases from V and 4 from J; bases not matched to a gene: 6. This CDR3 reads CASSVSGSSYEQYF. The CDR3 DNA follows: TGTGCCAGCAGTGTTAGCGGGAGCTCTTACGAGCAGTACTTC.